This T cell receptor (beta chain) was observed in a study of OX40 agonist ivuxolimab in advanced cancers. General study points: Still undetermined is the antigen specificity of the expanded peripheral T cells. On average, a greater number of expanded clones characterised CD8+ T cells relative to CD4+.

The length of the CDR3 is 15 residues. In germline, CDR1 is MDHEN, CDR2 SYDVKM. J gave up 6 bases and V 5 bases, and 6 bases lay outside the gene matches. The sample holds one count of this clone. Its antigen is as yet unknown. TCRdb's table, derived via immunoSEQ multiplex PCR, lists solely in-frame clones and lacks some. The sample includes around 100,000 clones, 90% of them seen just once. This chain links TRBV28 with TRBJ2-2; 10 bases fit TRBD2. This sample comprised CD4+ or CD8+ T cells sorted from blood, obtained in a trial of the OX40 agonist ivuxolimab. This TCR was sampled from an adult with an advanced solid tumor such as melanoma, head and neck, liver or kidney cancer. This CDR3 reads CASSRQGLAAGELFF. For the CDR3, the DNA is TGTGCCAGCAGTCGACAAGGACTAGCGGCCGGGGAGCTGTTTTTT.